Listed here are 8 T cell receptor beta chains from one sample, sequenced in a study of PD-1 blockade in classical Hodgkin lymphoma. Sequenced by immunoSEQ multiplex PCR; TCRdb stores in-frame clones only, minus some. Here the sample spans tens of thousands of clones, 90% to 95% being singletons. Relapse was seen in all patients after autologous stem cell transplantation, and brentuximab vedotin exposure was variable. The sequenced sample was peripheral blood mononuclear cells (PBMCs), obtained at baseline. The receptors shown here come from a human donor with classical Hodgkin lymphoma.

The chain couples TRBV5-1 to TRBJ2-3; possibly TRBD2 for D (5 bases). The CDR3 spans 17 residues. CDR1 SGHRS and CDR2 YFSETQ come from the germline V gene. V lost 1 base to trimming and J lost 5 bases, with 20 bases between them. CDR3 residues: CASSLPQQGGRQDTQYF. The CDR3 bases are TGCGCCAGCAGCTTGCCCCAACAAGGAGGCCGACAAGATACGCAGTATTTT. Full variable domain (outside the CDR3, taken from reference TRBV5-1 and TRBJ2-3): KAGVTQTPRYLIKTRGQQVTLSCSPISGHRSVSWYQQTPGQGLQFLFEYFSETQRNKGNFPGRFSGRQFSNSRSEMNVSTLELGDSALYLCASSLPQQGGRQDTQYFGPGTRLTVL.

The V gene is TRBV7-2, the J gene TRBJ2-1; D ambiguous. V was pared by 8 bases and J by 2 bases, with 10 bases between. The CDR3 has 13 residues. CDR1 is SGHTA, CDR2 FQGNSA, per germline. CDR3 sequence: CASLGWTYNEQFF. In nucleotides, the CDR3 is TGTGCCAGCCTAGGGTGGACCTACAATGAGCAGTTCTTC. Combining the CDR3 with reference TRBV7-2 and TRBJ2-1 gives the whole variable domain GAGVSQSPSNKVTEKGKDVELRCDPISGHTALYWYRQSLGQGLEFLIYFQGNSAPDKSGLPSDRFSAERTGGSVSTLTIQRTQQEDSAVYLCASLGWTYNEQFFGPGTRLTVL.

The CDR3 DNA reads TGCAGCGTTGAACTGAATGAAAAACTGTTTTTT. It codes for CSVELNEKLFF. The V and J genes are TRBV29-1 and TRBJ1-4; no definite D call. Trimming removed 2 bases at V and 5 bases at J, with 3 bases between. The CDR3 consists of 11 residues. Germline V gene lookup returns CDR1 SQVTM and CDR2 ANQGSEA.

This chain connects TRBV5-6 to TRBJ2-1; D is possibly TRBD2 (6 bases). This CDR3 has 11 residues. CDR1 and CDR2 (germline): SGHDT, YYEEEE. The V gene lost 3 bases and the J gene lost 8 bases, with 6 bases spanning the gap. CDR3 sequence (DNA): TGTGCCAGCAGCTGGGGGGATGAGCAGTTCTTC. Encoded protein: CASSWGDEQFF.

The gene calls are TRBV6-5 and TRBJ2-1, with 9 bases lining up with TRBD1. The ends lost 4 bases at V and 10 bases at J; junction bases unmatched: 11. The germline V gene encodes CDR1 MNHEY and CDR2 SVGAGI. The CDR3 spans 15 residues. CDR3 protein: CASSFPGQGVREQFF. The CDR3 DNA reads as TGTGCCAGCAGTTTCCCGGGACAGGGTGTTAGGGAGCAGTTCTTC.

This chain connects TRBV6-4 to TRBJ2-6, with D tentatively TRBD1 or TRBD2 (6 bases each). This CDR3 has 16 amino acids. In germline, CDR1 is MRHNA, CDR2 SNTAGT. The V end lost 6 bases, the J end lost 0 bases, and 12 bases lay between the germline ends. The CDR3 region is CASRGGHHSGANVLTF. The CDR3 DNA follows: TGTGCCAGCAGGGGGGGACATCACTCTGGGGCCAACGTCCTGACTTTC.

V usage is TRBV4-1 and J usage is TRBJ2-7; 9 bases are a match to TRBD1. Trimming at V came to 0 bases and at J to 3 bases, leaving 3 bases not matched to a gene. Looked up from germline, CDR1 is MGHRA and CDR2 is YSYEKL. This CDR3 has 15 amino acids. CDR3 sequence: CASSQEGTGFYEQYF. The CDR3 DNA reads TGCGCCAGCAGCCAAGAAGGGACAGGGTTCTACGAGCAGTACTTC.

The rearrangement links TRBV5-1 to TRBJ2-3, with TRBD1 matching 7 bases. The V gene end was trimmed by 0 bases and the J gene end by 3 bases; junction bases not matched to a gene: 7. Germline lookup yields CDR1 SGHRS and CDR2 YFSETQ. This CDR3 is built from 16 residues. CDR3 sequence (DNA): TGCGCCAGCAGCTTGGAGGCAGGGGGAGTAACAGATACGCAGTATTTT. Amino acids: CASSLEAGGVTDTQYF.